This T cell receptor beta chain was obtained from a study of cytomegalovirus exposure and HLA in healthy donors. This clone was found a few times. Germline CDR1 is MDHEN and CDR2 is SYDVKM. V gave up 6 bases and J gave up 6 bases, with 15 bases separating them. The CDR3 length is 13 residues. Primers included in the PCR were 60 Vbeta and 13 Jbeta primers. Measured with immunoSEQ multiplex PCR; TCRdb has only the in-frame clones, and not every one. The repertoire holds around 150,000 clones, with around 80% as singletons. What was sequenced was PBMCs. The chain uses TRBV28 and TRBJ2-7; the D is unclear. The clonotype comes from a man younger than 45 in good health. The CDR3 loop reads CASSETLRPEQYF. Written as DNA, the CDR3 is TGTGCCAGCAGCGAGACCTTGCGGCCCGAGCAGTACTTC.